A selection of T cell receptor beta chains follows, all from one sample in a study of cytomegalovirus exposure and HLA in healthy donors. Measured with immunoSEQ multiplex PCR; TCRdb has only the in-frame clones, and not every one. The sample records roughly 110,000 clones, 60% to 80% being singletons. The sequencing input was PBMCs. These receptors originate from a human donor in good health. Each CDR3 is given with its conserved first and last residue. The order of the fields is clone size, V gene, CDR3 protein. A clone size is listed for some rows: how often the clone was seen (once, few, many), or a class if it is expanded.

abundance: -; v_gene: TRBV4-1; CDR3aa: CASSLTGTGGLQEQYF
abundance: few; v_gene: TRBV5-6; CDR3aa: CASSSWGPGGTWITEAFF
abundance: few; v_gene: TRBV30; CDR3aa: CAWRLRDRVNTEAFF
abundance: -; v_gene: TRBV27; CDR3aa: CASRTQIGGYTF
abundance: few; v_gene: TRBV5-1; CDR3aa: CASSPVGLAGESDTQYF
abundance: -; v_gene: TRBV7-9; CDR3aa: CSSSAGGQGGRNTIYF
abundance: few; v_gene: TRBV7-3; CDR3aa: CASSLSGTDYGYTF
abundance: -; v_gene: TRBV7-2; CDR3aa: CASSLNPSANYGYTF
abundance: -; v_gene: TRBV15; CDR3aa: CATRVAGRYEQYF
abundance: once; v_gene: TRBV28; CDR3aa: CASSLAPAGVWELFF
abundance: -; v_gene: TRBV5-1; CDR3aa: CASRSFGGRASEQFF